The 13 T cell receptor beta chains presented below share a single source sample, sequenced in a study of human T cells and chemical hapten exposure. In TCRdb, the RACE reads were re-called with MiXCR into one record per CDR3 protein. The data show some 90,000 distinct CDR3 sequences, about 8.7% seen once. Time point denoted: healthy volunteer bleed at 2 weeks. Before extraction, the whole blood was not fractionated, and total RNA was taken from it. Material: whole blood. These receptors were obtained from a female donor in good health. Some clones in this sample may be carry-over from other donors' samples.

Only a few counts were recorded for this clonotype. The V gene is TRBV5-6, the J gene TRBJ2-7, with 8 bases lining up with TRBD2. The CDR3 runs to 14 residues. Germline trimming cut 4 bases from V and 2 bases from J; bases unmatched to any gene: 5. Germline lookup yields CDR1 SGHDT and CDR2 YYEEEE. CDR3 DNA: TGTGCCAGCAGCCCCGGGACTAGAACCTACGAGCAGTACTTC. Its translation: CASSPGTRTYEQYF. Supplemented by reference TRBV5-6 and TRBJ2-7, the full variable domain reads DAGVTQSPTHLIKTRGQQVTLRCSPKSGHDTVSWYQQALGQGPQFIFQYYEEEERQRGNFPDRFSGHQFPNYSSELNVNALLLGDSALYLCASSPGTRTYEQYFGPGTRLTVT.

The chain recombines TRBV18 with TRBJ1-1, with no clear D. CDR3 size: 13 residues. The ends were cut back, 5 bases at V and 2 bases at J, with 9 bases in the middle. The germline CDR1 and CDR2 sequences are KGHSH and LQKENI. CDR3 DNA: TGTGCCAGCTCAACCGACGGTAACACTGAAGCTTTCTTT. Translation gives CASSTDGNTEAFF.

The rearrangement links TRBV2 to TRBJ2-1; D is uncertain. The CDR3 runs 14 residues. Trimming removed 10 bases at V and 0 bases at J, with 13 bases between. CDR1 and CDR2 from the germline V gene are SNHLY and FYNNEI. CDR3 nucleotides: TGTGCCACCCGGGCCTTGAGCTCCTACAATGAGCAGTTCTTC. Its translation is CATRALSSYNEQFF.

This clonotype was seen a few times. V is TRBV7-2 and J is TRBJ2-3, with D perhaps TRBD2 (6 bases). The CDR3 sequence is 14 residues long. Germline CDR1 reads SGHTA; CDR2 reads FQGNSA. V was shortened by 6 bases and J by 0 bases, with 10 bases between the two germline ends. The CDR3 coding sequence is TGTGCCAGCAGGCGGGACTCCAGCACAGATACGCAGTATTTT. Translating it yields CASRRDSSTDTQYF. Full variable domain (remainder filled in from reference TRBV7-2 and TRBJ2-3): GAGVSQSPSNKVTEKGKDVELRCDPISGHTALYWYRQSLGQGLEFLIYFQGNSAPDKSGLPSDRFSAERTGGSVSTLTIQRTQQEDSAVYLCASRRDSSTDTQYFGPGTRLTVL.

This clonotype came up many times. The genes are TRBV4-1 and TRBJ1-5; D perhaps matches TRBD1 (5 bases). The germline V gene has CDR1 MGHRA and CDR2 YSYEKL. The CDR3 covers 14 residues. Trimming shortened V by 3 bases and J by 6 bases, and 12 bases separated the two germline ends. DNA for the CDR3: TGCGCCAGCAGCCACCCCCAGGGCAGTCAGCCCCAGCATTTT. Amino acids: CASSHPQGSQPQHF.

This clonotype showed up just a few times. The genes are TRBV20-1 and TRBJ1-1, with D hard to call. This CDR3 contains 14 residues. Per the germline V gene, CDR1 is DFQATT and CDR2 is SNEGSKA (reference sequence). Trimming removed 5 bases from V and 0 bases from J, with 13 bases in between. For the CDR3, the DNA is TGCAGTGCTGTGGCGCAAGTACTGAACACTGAAGCTTTCTTT. Residues: CSAVAQVLNTEAFF.

This clonotype has more than one count but fewer than ten. This chain uses TRBV24-1 with TRBJ2-1; no reliable D call. The V end lost 0 bases, the J end lost 7 bases, and 6 bases lay between the germline ends. CDR1 is KGHDR and CDR2 is SFDVKD in the germline V gene. This CDR3 has 13 amino acids. The CDR3 DNA reads as TGTGCCACCAGTGATTTGAATCGGAATGAGCAGTTCTTC. Its translation: CATSDLNRNEQFF.

This clonotype was observed a handful of times. Its ends do not fully match the called genes, so a read error is possible. The chain has TRBV2 and TRBJ1-2; D gene unclear. Germline V gene sequence: CDR1 SNHLY, CDR2 FYNNEI. The CDR3 extends over 13 amino acids. CDR3 residues: CVSSAADNYGYTF. DNA for the CDR3: TGTGTCAGCAGTGCGGCGGACAACTATGGCTACACCTTC.

At least ten counts were recorded for this clonotype. The J gene is TRBJ2-7, the V gene TRBV20-1; 7 bases map to TRBD2. Germline CDR1 and CDR2: DFQATT and SNEGSKA (reference sequence). The CDR3 runs 17 residues. The J segment lost 3 bases and the V segment lost 4 bases, leaving 18 bases of the junction unmatched. The CDR3 loop is CSAIPSRGEGVFYEQYF. For the CDR3, the DNA is TGCAGTGCTATCCCCTCCCGCGGGGAGGGCGTATTCTACGAGCAGTACTTC.

This clonotype was counted ten times or more. The V call is TRBV7-9, the J call TRBJ2-7; 7 nucleotides agree with TRBD2. This CDR3 is built from 14 residues. CDR1 and CDR2 from the germline V gene are SEHNR and FQNEAQ (reference sequence). V lost 5 bases and J lost 1; bases outside the gene matches: 5. The CDR3 loop reads CASSARAGSYEQYF. Here the CDR3 DNA reads TGTGCCAGCAGCGCAAGAGCGGGGTCCTACGAGCAGTACTTC.

CDR3 nucleotide sequence: TGTGCCTGGAGTGCCCAAATCAGGAATGAGCAGTTCTTC. Amino acids: CAWSAQIRNEQFF. The chain links TRBV30 to TRBJ2-1; D not resolved. The CDR3 is 13 residues long. Germline CDR1 GTSNPN, CDR2 SVGIG (reference sequence). Trimming removed 1 base from V and 7 bases from J, with 11 bases in between. Full variable domain (rest looked up from reference TRBV30 and TRBJ2-1): SQTIHQWPATLVQPVGSPLSLECTVEGTSNPNLYWYRQAAGRGLQLLFYSVGIGQISSEVPQNLSASRPQDRQFILSSKKLLLSDSGFYLCAWSAQIRNEQFFGPGTRLTVL.

V and J are TRBV7-2 and TRBJ2-3, with D unclear. The CDR3 runs to 15 residues. The germline gives CDR1 SGHTA, CDR2 FQGNSA. Trimming cost V 2 bases and J 2 bases, with 11 bases left between them. Here the CDR3 DNA reads TGTGCCAGCAGCTTAAGTCCCGGCCCCACAGATACGCAGTATTTT. Translated: CASSLSPGPTDTQYF. Full variable domain (missing parts from reference TRBV7-2 and TRBJ2-3): GAGVSQSPSNKVTEKGKDVELRCDPISGHTALYWYRQSLGQGLEFLIYFQGNSAPDKSGLPSDRFSAERTGGSVSTLTIQRTQQEDSAVYLCASSLSPGPTDTQYFGPGTRLTVL.

This clonotype has more than one count but fewer than ten. The chain uses TRBV4-2 and TRBJ2-3; D gene unclear. Per germline, CDR1 LGHNA and CDR2 YNFKEQ. Trimming took off 0 bases at V and 2 bases at J, with 6 bases between the two ends. The CDR3 extends over 14 amino acids. The CDR3 loop is CASSQEDLTDTQYF. CDR3 DNA sequence: TGTGCCAGCAGCCAAGAGGACCTCACAGATACGCAGTATTTT.